The rows below give T cell receptor beta chains drawn from one sample of a study of blood T cell repertoires in COVID-19. The protocol was immunoSEQ multiplex PCR, while the TCRdb copy is restricted to in-frame clones and leaves out a portion. The sample yields nearly 110,000 clones, 80% to 90% seen once. The sample comprised peripheral blood. These receptors were collected from a man aged 35 to 55 with active or convalescent COVID-19. Each CDR3 is given with its conserved first and last residue. D genes are given only for firm matches.

len,d_gene,j_gene,v_gene,CDR3nt,CDR3aa
15,TRBD2,TRBJ2-7,TRBV5-6,TGTGCCAGCAGCTTGGCGTATATAGGGACTAGCGAGCAGTACTTC,CASSLAYIGTSEQYF
15,TRBD2,TRBJ2-1,TRBV24-1,TGTGCCACCAGTGATTCTAGCGGGAGTTACAATGAGCAGTTCTTC,CATSDSSGSYNEQFF
13,-,TRBJ2-3,TRBV27,TGTGCCAGCAGTTTATTGGCAGGGCCCACGCAGTATTTT,CASSLLAGPTQYF
17,-,TRBJ1-5,TRBV2,TGTGCCAGCAGGATTAACGTGCAGGGGTTCAGCAATCAGCCCCAGCATTTT,CASRINVQGFSNQPQHF
16,-,TRBJ1-3,TRBV7-2,TGTGCCAGCAGCCTGGGGGGGTTCCTCTCTGGAAACACCATATATTTT,CASSLGGFLSGNTIYF
19,-,TRBJ2-3,TRBV4-2,TGTGCCAGCAGCCAAGTCGTAGTGTCCGGGAGCCCTTCCACAGATACGCAGTATTTT,CASSQVVVSGSPSTDTQYF
14,-,TRBJ2-5,TRBV3-1/TRBV3-2,TGTGCCAGCAGCCATCCACAGGGGAGGGAGACCCAGTACTTC,CASSHPQGRETQYF
16,-,TRBJ2-6,TRBV5-4,TGTGCCAGCAGCTTCGGCTGGAGCTCTGGGGCCAACGTCCTGACTTTC,CASSFGWSSGANVLTF
13,-,TRBJ2-7,TRBV2,TGTGCCAGCAGTCTACGACAGGTCCACGAGCAGTACTTC,CASSLRQVHEQYF
13,TRBD1,TRBJ2-7,TRBV19,TGTGCCAGTGTTAGGACAGGCTCCTACGAGCAGTACTTC,CASVRTGSYEQYF